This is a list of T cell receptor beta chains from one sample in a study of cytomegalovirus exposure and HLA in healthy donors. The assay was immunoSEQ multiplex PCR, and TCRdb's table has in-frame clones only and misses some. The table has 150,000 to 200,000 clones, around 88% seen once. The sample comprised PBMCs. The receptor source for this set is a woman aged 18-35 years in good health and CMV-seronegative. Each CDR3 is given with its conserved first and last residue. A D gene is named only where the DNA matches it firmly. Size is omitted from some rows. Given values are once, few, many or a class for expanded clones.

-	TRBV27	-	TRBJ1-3	TGTGCCAGCAGTTTGACCCGACATCTCTCTGGAAACACCATATATTTT	CASSLTRHLSGNTIYF
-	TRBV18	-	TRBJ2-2	TGTGCCAGCTCCGACACCGGGGGAACCGGGGAGCTGTTTTTT	CASSDTGGTGELFF
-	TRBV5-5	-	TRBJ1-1	TGTGCCAGCAGAAGCTGGGCAACGAACACTGAAGCTTTCTTT	CASRSWATNTEAFF
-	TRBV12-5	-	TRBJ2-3	TGTGCTAGTGGCCCCGGTTGGGGAGCAGATACGCAGTATTTT	CASGPGWGADTQYF
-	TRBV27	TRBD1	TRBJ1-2	TGTGCCAGCAGTTTAGGGACAGCATATGGCTACACCTTC	CASSLGTAYGYTF
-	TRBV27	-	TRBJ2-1	TGTGCCAGCAGTTTCCTGGGCGGGGGCAGCTCCTACAATGAGCAGTTCTTC	CASSFLGGGSSYNEQFF
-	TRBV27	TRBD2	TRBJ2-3	TGTGCCAGCAGTCGGCTAGCGGGGGAGGGCACAGATACGCAGTATTTT	CASSRLAGEGTDTQYF
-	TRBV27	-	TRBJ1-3	TGTGCCAGCAGTTTGAGAGGCAGGACACCCGGAAACACCATATATTTT	CASSLRGRTPGNTIYF
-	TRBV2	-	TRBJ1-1	TGTGCCAGCAGTGCGGACGGACTTGGCACTGAAGCTTTCTTT	CASSADGLGTEAFF
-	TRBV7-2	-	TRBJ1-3	TGTGCCAGCAGCTCAAGGACACCGAGCTCTGGAAACACCATATATTTT	CASSSRTPSSGNTIYF
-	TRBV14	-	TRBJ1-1	TGTGCCAGCAGCGTCGTTAGGGGTTACACTGAAGCTTTCTTT	CASSVVRGYTEAFF
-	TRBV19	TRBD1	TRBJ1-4	TGTGCCAGTAGTACCGGGACAGGGGGTTTCGAAAAACTGTTTTTT	CASSTGTGGFEKLFF
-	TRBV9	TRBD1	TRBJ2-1	TGTGCCAGCGGCGCTCAGGGGGAGCCCTCCTACAATGAGCAGTTCTTC	CASGAQGEPSYNEQFF
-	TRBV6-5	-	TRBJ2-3	TGTGCCAGCAGTCGTAGCACCTTTAGCACAGATACGCAGTATTTT	CASSRSTFSTDTQYF
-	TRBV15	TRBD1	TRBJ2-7	TGTGCCACCAGCAGAGCGGGACAGGGTAGCTCCTACGAGCAGTACTTC	CATSRAGQGSSYEQYF
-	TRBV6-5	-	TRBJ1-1	TGTGCCAGCAGGAGGACAGTGAACACTGAAGCTTTCTTT	CASRRTVNTEAFF
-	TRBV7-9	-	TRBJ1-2	TGTGCCAGCAGCTCCGGAGGCTATGGCTACACCTTC	CASSSGGYGYTF
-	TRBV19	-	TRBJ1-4	TGTGCCAGTAGCTTCTTGGGGGCAGAAAAACTGTTTTTT	CASSFLGAEKLFF
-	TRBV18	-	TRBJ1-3	TGTGCCAGCTCACCCAGAACAGACTCTGGAAACACCATATATTTT	CASSPRTDSGNTIYF
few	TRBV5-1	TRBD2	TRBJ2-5	TGCGCCAGCAGCTTGTGGGGGGGTTGGCAAGAGACCCAGTACTTC	CASSLWGGWQETQYF
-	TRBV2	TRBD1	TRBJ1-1	TGTGCCAGCAACACGGGACAGGGGCTGAATTTGGGAGCTTTCTTT	CASNTGQGLNLGAFF
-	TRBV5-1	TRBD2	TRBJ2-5	TGCGCCAGCAGCTTTGGGGCGGGGGGCCCGCAAGAGACCCAGTACTTC	CASSFGAGGPQETQYF
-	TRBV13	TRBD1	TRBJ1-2	TGTGCCAGCAGCCGGGACAGGGCCTATGGCTACACCTTC	CASSRDRAYGYTF
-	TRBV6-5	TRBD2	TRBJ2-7	TGTGCCAGCAGTCCAAGCGGGGAAGGCTACTACGAGCAGTACTTC	CASSPSGEGYYEQYF
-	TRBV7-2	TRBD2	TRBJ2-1	TGTGCCAGCATCCTGGGGGGGAGTAGGAATGAGCAGTTCTTC	CASILGGSRNEQFF
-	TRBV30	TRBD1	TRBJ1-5	TGTGCCTACTCGGACAGGCCAAGAAATCAGCCCCAGCATTTT	CAYSDRPRNQPQHF
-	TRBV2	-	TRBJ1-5	TGTGCCAGCAGTGAAGCAGGGGTCAATCAGCCCCAGCATTTT	CASSEAGVNQPQHF
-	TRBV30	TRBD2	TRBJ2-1	TGTGCCGCGACTAGCGGGGGGGCAAGTTACAATGAGCAGTTCTTC	CAATSGGASYNEQFF
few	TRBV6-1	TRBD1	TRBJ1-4	TGTGCCAGCCGGACAGGGGAGTGGGCTAATGAAAAACTGTTTTTT	CASRTGEWANEKLFF
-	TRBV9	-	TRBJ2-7	TGTGCCAGCAGCGTAGCTACTTTTAGGGGCGAGCAGTACTTC	CASSVATFRGEQYF
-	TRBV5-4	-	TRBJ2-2	TGTGCCAGCAGCTTAGGGGTCGGGGAGCTGTTTTTT	CASSLGVGELFF
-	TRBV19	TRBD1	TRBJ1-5	TGTGCCAGTAGTAAAACAGGGGGCCATGGAAGCAATCAGCCCCAGCATTTT	CASSKTGGHGSNQPQHF
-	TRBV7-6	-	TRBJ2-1	TGTGCCAGCAGCCCCTTTCCCTACAATGAGCAGTTCTTC	CASSPFPYNEQFF
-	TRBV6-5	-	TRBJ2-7	TGTGCCAGCAGTCCCAGGGACTCCTACGAGCAGTACTTC	CASSPRDSYEQYF
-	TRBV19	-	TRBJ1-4	TGTGCCAGTAGTATCGTCATTTCCCTAAATGAAAAACTGTTTTTT	CASSIVISLNEKLFF
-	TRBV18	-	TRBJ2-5	TGTGCCAGCTCACCACCATCCGCGGTCCAAGAGACCCAGTACTTC	CASSPPSAVQETQYF
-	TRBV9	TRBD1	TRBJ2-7	TGTGCCAGCAGCGTAGGCCCACAGGGGCGTGAGCAGTACTTC	CASSVGPQGREQYF
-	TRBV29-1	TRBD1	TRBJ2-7	TGCAGCGTTACCGGGACAGGGTTTTCCTACGAGCAGTACTTC	CSVTGTGFSYEQYF
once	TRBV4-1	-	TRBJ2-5	TGCGCCAGCAGCTCTCGCACTGGAGAGACCCAGTACTTC	CASSSRTGETQYF
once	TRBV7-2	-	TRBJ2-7	TGTGCCAGCAGCCAGAGACTAGTTTTAGTCTACGAGCAGTACTTC	CASSQRLVLVYEQYF
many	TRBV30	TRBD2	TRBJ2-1	TGTGCCTGGAGTGTACTAGCGGGGGGGTACAATGAGCAGTTCTTC	CAWSVLAGGYNEQFF
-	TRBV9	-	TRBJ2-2	TGTGCCAGCAGCGTAGCGGGACACCCGAACACCGGGGAGCTGTTTTTT	CASSVAGHPNTGELFF
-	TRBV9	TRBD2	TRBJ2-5	TGTGCCAGCAGCGTAGACCCGGGAGGCCAAGAGACCCAGTACTTC	CASSVDPGGQETQYF
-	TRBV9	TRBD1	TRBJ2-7	TGTGCCAGCAGCGCGTCCGGGACAGGATTTGAGCAGTACTTC	CASSASGTGFEQYF
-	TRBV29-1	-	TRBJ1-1	TGCAGCGTTGGACGAGGTGGAACTGAAGCTTTCTTT	CSVGRGGTEAFF
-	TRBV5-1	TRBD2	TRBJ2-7	TGCGCCAGCAGCACCACTCCGCTAGCGGACTCCTACGAGCAGTACTTC	CASSTTPLADSYEQYF
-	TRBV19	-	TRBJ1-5	TGTGCCAGTAGTCGGGGGGATCAGCCCCAGCATTTT	CASSRGDQPQHF
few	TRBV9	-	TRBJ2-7	TGTGCCAGCAGCGTACGTGCAGGTACTTCCTACGAGCAGTACTTC	CASSVRAGTSYEQYF
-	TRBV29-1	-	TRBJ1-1	TGCAGCGTTGACTTCAGCCGAGGGAACACTGAAGCTTTCTTT	CSVDFSRGNTEAFF
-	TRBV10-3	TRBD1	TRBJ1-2	TGTGCCATCAGGGGACAGGGGTATGGCTACACCTTC	CAIRGQGYGYTF
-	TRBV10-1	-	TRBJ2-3	TGCGCCAGCAGTGAGCCGGGATTGGGTCAAGATACGCAGTATTTT	CASSEPGLGQDTQYF
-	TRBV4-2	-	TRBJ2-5	TGTGCCAGCAGCCCCTTGCAGGGCGAGACCCAGTACTTC	CASSPLQGETQYF
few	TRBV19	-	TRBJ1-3	TGTGCCAGTAGTATTCGTAACTCTGGAAACACCATATATTTT	CASSIRNSGNTIYF
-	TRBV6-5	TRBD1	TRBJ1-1	TGTGCCAGCAGTTATGTGGGACAGATGAACACTGAAGCTTTCTTT	CASSYVGQMNTEAFF
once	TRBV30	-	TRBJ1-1	TGTGCCTGGAGTCCCCGGGGTGAAGCTTTCTTT	CAWSPRGEAFF
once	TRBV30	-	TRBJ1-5	TGTGCCTGGAGTGGACAAAAGGTTAGCAATCAGCCCCAGCATTTT	CAWSGQKVSNQPQHF
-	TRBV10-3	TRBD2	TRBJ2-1	TGTGCCATCAGTGAGTCGATTTTGCGGGAGGGCCTAAACAATGAGCAGTTCTTC	CAISESILREGLNNEQFF